This T cell receptor beta chain was captured in a study of OX40 agonist ivuxolimab in advanced cancers. CDR1 and CDR2 (germline): LGHNA, YSLEER. The CDR3 runs to 15 residues. The V gene lost 5 bases and the J gene lost 4 bases, with 17 bases spanning the gap. TCRdb's table, derived via immunoSEQ multiplex PCR, lists solely in-frame clones and lacks some. Of 6,800 or so clones detected, roughly three quarters appear once; the ten largest clones hold more than 35%. The sequencing here drew on CD4+ or CD8+ T cells sorted from blood, taken in a trial of the OX40 agonist ivuxolimab. The V and J genes are TRBV4-3 and TRBJ2-5; TRBD2 might be the D (6 bases). The receptor comes from an adult with an advanced solid tumor such as melanoma, head and neck, liver or kidney cancer. The CDR3 protein is CASSYTSSTGETQYF. In DNA form, the CDR3 reads TGCGCCAGCAGCTACACTAGCAGTACGGGAGAGACCCAGTACTTC.